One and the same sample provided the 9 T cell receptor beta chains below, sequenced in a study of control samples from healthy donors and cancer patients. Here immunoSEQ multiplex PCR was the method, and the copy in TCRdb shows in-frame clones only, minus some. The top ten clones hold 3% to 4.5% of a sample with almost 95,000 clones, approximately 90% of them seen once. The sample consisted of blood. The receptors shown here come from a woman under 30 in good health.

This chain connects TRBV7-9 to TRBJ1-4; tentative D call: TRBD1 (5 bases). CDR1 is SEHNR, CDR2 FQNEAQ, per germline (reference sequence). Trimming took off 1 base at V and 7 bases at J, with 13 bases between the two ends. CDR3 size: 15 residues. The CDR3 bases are TGTGCCAGCAGCTTAGTAGGGGCTTGGGGTGAAAAACTGTTTTTT. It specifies CASSLVGAWGEKLFF.

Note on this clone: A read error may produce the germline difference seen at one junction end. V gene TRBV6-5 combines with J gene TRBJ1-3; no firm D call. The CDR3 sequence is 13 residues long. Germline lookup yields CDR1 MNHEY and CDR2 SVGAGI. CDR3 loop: CAALVRTGNTIYF. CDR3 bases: TGCGCAGCTCTCGTGAGGACTGGAAACACCATATATTTT.

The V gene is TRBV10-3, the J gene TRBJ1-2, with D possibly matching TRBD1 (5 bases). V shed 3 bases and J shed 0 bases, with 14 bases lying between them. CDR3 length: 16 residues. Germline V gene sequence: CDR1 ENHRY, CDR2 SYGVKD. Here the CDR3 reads CAISDLGDGANYGYTF. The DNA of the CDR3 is TGTGCCATCAGTGATCTCGGGGACGGAGCTAACTATGGCTACACCTTC.

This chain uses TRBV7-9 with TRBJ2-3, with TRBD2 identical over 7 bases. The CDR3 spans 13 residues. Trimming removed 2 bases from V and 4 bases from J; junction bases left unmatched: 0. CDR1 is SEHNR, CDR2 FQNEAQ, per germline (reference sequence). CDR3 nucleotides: TGTGCCAGCAGCTTAACTAGCGCAGATACGCAGTATTTT. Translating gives CASSLTSADTQYF.

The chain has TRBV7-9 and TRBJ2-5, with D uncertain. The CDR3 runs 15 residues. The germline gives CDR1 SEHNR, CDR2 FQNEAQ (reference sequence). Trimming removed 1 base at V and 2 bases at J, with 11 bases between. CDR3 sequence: CASSLEWRPQETQYF. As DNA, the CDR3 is TGTGCCAGCAGCTTAGAATGGCGGCCACAAGAGACCCAGTACTTC.

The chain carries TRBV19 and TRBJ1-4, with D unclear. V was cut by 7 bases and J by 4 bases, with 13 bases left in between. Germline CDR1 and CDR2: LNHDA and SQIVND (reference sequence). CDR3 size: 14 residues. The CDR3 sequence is CASKAGGDNEKLFF. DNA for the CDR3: TGTGCCAGTAAGGCAGGTGGGGATAATGAAAAACTGTTTTTT.

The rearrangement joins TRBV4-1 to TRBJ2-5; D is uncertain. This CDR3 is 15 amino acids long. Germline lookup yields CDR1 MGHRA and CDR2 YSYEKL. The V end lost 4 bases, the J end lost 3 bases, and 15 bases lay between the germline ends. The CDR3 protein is CASSLQPGYEETQYF. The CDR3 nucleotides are TGCGCCAGCAGCCTACAACCCGGCTACGAAGAGACCCAGTACTTC.

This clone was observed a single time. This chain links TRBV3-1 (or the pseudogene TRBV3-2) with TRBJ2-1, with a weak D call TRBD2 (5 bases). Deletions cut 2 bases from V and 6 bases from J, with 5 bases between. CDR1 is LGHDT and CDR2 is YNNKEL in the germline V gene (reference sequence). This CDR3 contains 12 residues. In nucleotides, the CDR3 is TGTGCCAGCAGCCAACGGGGCAATGAGCAGTTCTTC. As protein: CASSQRGNEQFF.

The CDR3 DNA reads TGTGCCAGCAGTGAATCCGGGACAGGGGTTCAGCCCCAGCATTTT. Translated, it gives CASSESGTGVQPQHF. V gene TRBV6-1 combines with J gene TRBJ1-5, with 10 bases aligning to TRBD1. Germline V lookup: CDR1 MNHNS, CDR2 SASEGT. J gave up 6 bases and V 2 bases, and 4 bases lay outside the gene matches. CDR3 length equals 15 residues.